Presented here are 20 T cell receptor beta chains from one specimen sequenced in a study of cytomegalovirus exposure and HLA in healthy donors. The PCR employed 60 Vbeta primers together with 13 Jbeta primers. TCRdb's copy holds only in-frame clones and misses some; the assay was immunoSEQ multiplex PCR. This table has approximately 130,000 clones, approximately 90% appearing once. Sequencing was performed on PBMCs. These receptor sequences come from a woman in her 30s in good health and CMV-seronegative.

The count of this clone is one. The rearrangement uses TRBV5-1 and TRBJ2-1; weak D call: TRBD1 (6 bases). CDR1 is SGHRS, CDR2 YFSETQ, per germline. This CDR3 spans 13 amino acids. Between the trimmed V and J ends, which lost 0 bases and 9 bases, there was a span of 10 bases. The CDR3 coding sequence is TGCGCCAGCAGCTTGGAACAGGGATCTGAGCAGTTCTTC. Protein: CASSLEQGSEQFF. The entire variable domain, with the rest obtained from reference TRBV5-1 and TRBJ2-1, is as follows: KAGVTQTPRYLIKTRGQQVTLSCSPISGHRSVSWYQQTPGQGLQFLFEYFSETQRNKGNFPGRFSGRQFSNSRSEMNVSTLELGDSALYLCASSLEQGSEQFFGPGTRLTVL.

CDR3 sequence: CASSPRQATNEKLFF. In DNA form, the CDR3 reads TGTGCCAGCTCACCCCGACAGGCAACTAATGAAAAACTGTTTTTT. The chain recombines TRBV18 with TRBJ1-4; perhaps TRBD1 as D (6 bases). The germline V gene encodes CDR1 KGHSH and CDR2 LQKENI. Trimming removed 3 bases at V and 0 bases at J, with 8 bases between. This CDR3 spans 15 amino acids.

The chain uses TRBV10-2 and TRBJ2-7; possibly TRBD1 for D (7 bases). Germline V gene data show CDR1 as WSHSY and CDR2 as SAAADI. The ends were cut back, 3 bases at V and 4 bases at J, with 16 bases in the middle. The CDR3 has 15 amino acids. The CDR3 is CASSEGGAGGYEQYF. CDR3 DNA sequence: TGCGCCAGCAGTGAAGGCGGGGCAGGGGGTTACGAGCAGTACTTC.

The chain employs TRBV19 and TRBJ2-7; TRBD2 aligns across 14 bases. The CDR3 is 17 amino acids. After removal of 6 bases from V and 2 bases from J, the junction contained 9 bases not matched to a gene. In germline, CDR1 is LNHDA, CDR2 SQIVND (reference sequence). In DNA form, the CDR3 reads TGTGCCAGTAGCGGACCGGGACTAGCGGGGGTCGCCTACGAGCAGTACTTC. Translated, it gives CASSGPGLAGVAYEQYF.

This rearrangement joins TRBV14 to TRBJ2-5; perhaps TRBD2 as D (6 bases). Germline V gives CDR1 SGHDN, CDR2 FVKESK. This CDR3 is built from 14 residues. V was clipped by 6 bases and J by 5 bases, with 16 bases between them. The CDR3 is CASRRDGLWETQYF. CDR3 nucleotides: TGTGCCAGCAGGCGGGACGGCCTCTGGGAGACCCAGTACTTC.

The J gene is TRBJ2-3, the V gene TRBV4-3; TRBD2 aligns across 10 bases. This CDR3 is built from 19 residues. J was trimmed by 0 bases and V by 0 bases; bases with no gene match: 9. Germline CDR1 LGHNA, CDR2 YSLEER. CDR3 residues: CASSQDLEREGFSTDTQYF. The CDR3 DNA is TGCGCCAGCAGCCAAGATTTGGAGCGGGAGGGTTTTAGCACAGATACGCAGTATTTT.

V usage is TRBV7-2 and J usage is TRBJ2-2, with 14 nucleotides matching TRBD2. This CDR3 is built from 18 residues. From germline, CDR1 is SGHTA and CDR2 FQGNSA. J lost 0 bases, V lost 5 bases, and 5 bases had no gene match. CDR3 in DNA: TGTGCCAGCAGCCCGGGACTAGCGGGGGCCGCGAACACCGGGGAGCTGTTTTTT. This encodes CASSPGLAGAANTGELFF.

The chain joins TRBV19 to TRBJ1-2; 9 bases agree with TRBD1. The junction had 8 bases not matched to a gene; V was cut back by 1 base and J by 8 bases. Germline values: CDR1 LNHDA, CDR2 SQIVND (reference sequence). This CDR3 has 15 amino acids. The CDR3 sequence: CASSIVTGTGYGYTF. In nucleotides, the CDR3 is TGTGCCAGTAGTATAGTTACCGGGACAGGGTACGGCTACACCTTC.

The chain combines TRBV7-9 with TRBJ2-7; 7 positions agree with TRBD1. With V trimmed by 1 base and J by 1 base, 10 bases remained unmatched. CDR1 and CDR2 (germline): SEHNR, FQNEAQ (reference sequence). The CDR3 runs 17 residues. The CDR3 sequence: CASSLGGQTLWSYEQYF. CDR3 bases: TGTGCCAGCAGCTTAGGGGGACAGACGCTATGGTCCTACGAGCAGTACTTC.

The chain uses TRBV7-2 and TRBJ1-4, with TRBD1 as a possible D gene (6 bases). Per the germline V gene, CDR1 is SGHTA and CDR2 is FQGNSA. Trimming stripped 5 bases from V and 7 bases from J, with 23 bases between. The CDR3 extends over 17 amino acids. DNA of the CDR3: TGTGCCAGCAGCCCCCAGTCGTGGGGGGGGCCGGCTGAAAAACTGTTTTTT. It is translated as CASSPQSWGGPAEKLFF.

The chain joins TRBV4-3 to TRBJ1-1; possible D gene TRBD1, 6 bases. The CDR3 covers 15 residues. CDR1 is LGHNA and CDR2 is YSLEER in the germline V gene. Trimming removed 2 bases from V and 5 bases from J, with 15 bases in between. As DNA, the CDR3 is TGCGCCAGCAGCCAACCGGACAGCTATGGGACTGAAGCTTTCTTT. Its protein is CASSQPDSYGTEAFF.

The chain has TRBV5-1 and TRBJ2-5, with 11 bases aligning to TRBD1. V dropped 3 bases and J dropped 5; count of bases not matched to a gene: 6. The CDR3 is made up of 15 amino acids. Germline CDR1 is SGHRS and CDR2 is YFSETQ. The CDR3 loop reads CASSSGQGVVETQYF. The CDR3 coding sequence is TGCGCCAGCAGCTCGGGACAGGGGGTGGTGGAGACCCAGTACTTC.

This clone was recorded once. V and J are TRBV28 and TRBJ2-7, with 9 bases matching TRBD1. The V segment lost 5 bases and the J segment 1 base; nucleotides outside the gene matches: 6. Germline CDR1 and CDR2: MDHEN and SYDVKM. The CDR3 is 15 amino acids. This CDR3 reads CASSPPGTGSYEQYF. CDR3 nucleotides: TGTGCCAGCAGTCCTCCCGGGACAGGGTCCTACGAGCAGTACTTC.

V usage is TRBV6-7 and J usage is TRBJ2-1; 7 bases line up with TRBD2. TRBV6-7 is an ORF; its function is uncertain. With 0 bases clipped from V and 8 bases from J, the junction kept 13 bases outside the gene matches. CDR3 length equals 17 residues. The CDR3 DNA reads TGTGCCAGCAGTTACTCATTTGCCGGCGGGAGTTACCATGAGCAGTTCTTC. This codes for CASSYSFAGGSYHEQFF.

V is TRBV2 and J is TRBJ1-5; TRBD1 might be the D (5 bases). The CDR3 contains 15 residues. V was clipped by 1 base and J by 6 bases, with 13 bases between them. CDR1 is SNHLY and CDR2 is FYNNEI in the germline V gene. The CDR3, as DNA: TGTGCCAGCAGTGAAGGCAGGGTTGGCATTCAGCCCCAGCATTTT. Its translation is CASSEGRVGIQPQHF.

This chain links TRBV4-1 with TRBJ2-7; D may be TRBD2 (5 bases). Germline lookup yields CDR1 MGHRA and CDR2 YSYEKL. The CDR3 has 15 amino acids. V lost 0 bases to trimming and J lost 1 base, with 10 bases between them. CDR3 coding DNA: TGCGCCAGCAGCCAAGAGGACTTTTATTCCTACGAGCAGTACTTC. This gives the protein CASSQEDFYSYEQYF.

This chain links TRBV28 with TRBJ1-5; D perhaps matches TRBD1 (5 bases). The CDR3 spans 16 residues. CDR1 and CDR2 from the germline V gene are MDHEN and SYDVKM. V dropped 1 base and J dropped 0 bases, with 10 bases sitting between them. Here the CDR3 DNA reads TGTGCCAGCAGTTTATTGGGGGGGTATAGCAATCAGCCCCAGCATTTT. It translates to CASSLLGGYSNQPQHF.

This rearrangement joins TRBV27 to TRBJ2-7; D may be TRBD1 (5 bases). CDR1 MNHEY and CDR2 SMNVEV come from the germline V gene (reference sequence). The length of the CDR3 is 14 residues. Trimming stripped 3 bases from V and 6 bases from J, with 15 bases between. Here the CDR3 reads CASSFHAGFGEQYF. The DNA for the CDR3 is TGTGCCAGCAGTTTTCATGCAGGGTTCGGCGAGCAGTACTTC.

This chain connects TRBV2 to TRBJ2-1, with 10 bases lining up with TRBD2. The germline V gene has CDR1 SNHLY and CDR2 FYNNEI. The CDR3 is 16 residues long. The V gene end was trimmed by 3 bases and the J gene end by 7 bases; junction bases not matched to a gene: 9. Here the CDR3 DNA reads TGTGCCAGCAGTGAGATGACTAGCGGGTTAAGGAATGAGCAGTTCTTC. This encodes CASSEMTSGLRNEQFF.

The chain has TRBV28 and TRBJ2-1; D remains ambiguous. V lost 6 bases and J lost 0, with 3 bases in between. The CDR3 is made up of 12 amino acids. Per germline, CDR1 MDHEN and CDR2 SYDVKM. The CDR3 spells CASRSSYNEQFF. The CDR3 nucleotides are TGTGCCAGCAGGAGCTCCTACAATGAGCAGTTCTTC.